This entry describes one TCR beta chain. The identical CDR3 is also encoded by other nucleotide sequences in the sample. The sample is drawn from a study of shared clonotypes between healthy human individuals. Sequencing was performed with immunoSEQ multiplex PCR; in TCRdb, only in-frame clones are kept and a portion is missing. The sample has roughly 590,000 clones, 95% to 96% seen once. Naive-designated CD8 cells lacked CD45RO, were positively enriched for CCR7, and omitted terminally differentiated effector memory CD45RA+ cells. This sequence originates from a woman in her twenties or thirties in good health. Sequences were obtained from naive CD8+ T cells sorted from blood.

The CDR3 spells CSARLVYEQYF. CDR3 in DNA: TGCAGTGCCAGGCTTGTATACGAGCAGTACTTC. The J gene is TRBJ2-7, the V gene TRBV20-1; D uncertain. Between the trimmed V and J ends, which lost 6 bases and 4 bases, there was a span of 10 bases. CDR1 DFQATT and CDR2 SNEGSKA come from the germline V gene (reference sequence). The CDR3 runs 11 residues.